One sample yielded the 17 T cell receptor beta chains listed below, sequenced in a study of molecular identifiers for immune sequencing clone quantification. One entry per CDR3 protein results from TCRdb running MiXCR on the PCR reads. The data hold under 600,000 distinct CDR3 sequences, with roughly 26% observed a single time. Sequenced sample: naive CD8+ T cells from blood, with Jurkat cell RNA spiked in. Sample subset: FACS-sorted CD8+CD4-CCR7+CD45RA+ naive T cells. The origin of the receptors is a human donor in good health. Some libraries in this study had Jurkat cell RNA spiked in.

This rearrangement joins TRBV13 to TRBJ2-3, with 7 positions matching TRBD2. From germline, CDR1 is PRHDT and CDR2 FYEKMQ (reference sequence). This CDR3 is built from 16 residues. After removal of 4 bases from V and 2 bases from J, the junction contained 9 bases not matched to a gene. The CDR3 reads CASSSNGGTHTDTQYF. The CDR3, as DNA: TGTGCCAGCAGCTCTAACGGGGGGACCCACACAGATACGCAGTATTTT.

As for this clonotype: This clone may be a read error of a much larger clone one base away. The chain links TRBV27 to TRBJ2-5, with D perhaps given as TRBD1 or TRBD2 (6 bases each). This CDR3 is built from 15 residues. CDR1 MNHEY and CDR2 SMNVEV come from the germline V gene (reference sequence). The CDR3 DNA reads as TGTGCCGGCAGCCAGGGGTTGCGGGGCCAAGAGACCCAGTACTTC. Translation: CAGSQGLRGQETQYF.

This clonotype was counted many times. The V gene is TRBV29-1, the J gene TRBJ2-3; 7 bases match TRBD1. The CDR3 contains 13 residues. Germline trimming cut 6 bases from V and 2 bases from J; bases unmatched to any gene: 5. Germline V CDR1 and CDR2: SQVTM, ANQGSEA. The CDR3 reads CSVLTGPTDTQYF. CDR3 coding DNA: TGCAGCGTATTGACAGGGCCCACAGATACGCAGTATTTT.

This clonotype was seen more than once but under ten times. The chain couples TRBV4-1 to TRBJ1-1; D gene uncertain. Germline CDR1 reads MGHRA; CDR2 reads YSYEKL. The V and J ends lost 5 bases and 7 bases respectively, with 8 bases between them. This CDR3 is built from 11 residues. The CDR3 reads CASSGSSEAFF. CDR3 DNA: TGCGCCAGCAGCGGTAGCAGTGAAGCTTTCTTT.

The chain combines TRBV19 with TRBJ2-7; 7 positions agree with TRBD2. The germline V gene has CDR1 LNHDA and CDR2 SQIVND (reference sequence). J gave up 2 bases and V 3 bases, and 7 bases lay outside the gene matches. The CDR3 extends over 15 amino acids. CDR3 residues: CASSMAGGGTYEQYF. The CDR3 nucleotides are TGTGCCAGTAGTATGGCGGGCGGGGGTACCTACGAGCAGTACTTC.

CDR3 sequence: CASTPFTDSPYGYTF. Here the CDR3 DNA reads TGTGCCAGCACACCTTTTACGGACAGTCCCTATGGCTACACCTTC. The chain uses TRBV7-6 and TRBJ1-2; D possibly corresponds to TRBD1 (6 bases). V was pared by 7 bases and J by 4 bases, with 19 bases between. The germline V gene encodes CDR1 SGHVS and CDR2 FNYEAQ. The CDR3 length is 15 residues.

Regarding this clonotype: One junction end disagrees with the germline gene, perhaps due to a read error. The chain uses TRBV6-6 and TRBJ1-5, with 9 bases identical to TRBD1. Germline CDR1 reads MNHNY; CDR2 reads SVGAGI (reference sequence). The CDR3 extends over 20 amino acids. This CDR3 reads CASSYTPGQGHAYSNKPQHF. In nucleotides, the CDR3 is TGTGCCAGCAGTTACACGCCGGGACAGGGACATGCCTATAGCAATAAGCCCCAGCATTTT.

The J gene is TRBJ1-5, the V gene TRBV4-3; 11 bases agree with TRBD1. V was clipped by 0 bases and J by 6 bases; unmatched bases: 4. Germline loops: CDR1 LGHNA, CDR2 YSLEER. The CDR3 length is 16 residues. The CDR3 bases are TGCGCCAGCAGCCAAGATATGGGACAGGGGGGTCAGCCCCAGCATTTT. Its protein is CASSQDMGQGGQPQHF.

This clonotype was observed many times. The genes are TRBV6-5 and TRBJ2-3; D gene uncertain. The CDR3 covers 17 residues. Germline V gene data show CDR1 as MNHEY and CDR2 as SVGAGI. V lost 2 bases and J 2 bases, leaving 17 bases between the germline ends. CDR3 nucleotides: TGTGCCAGCAGTTACACCTCTCCAGGAGTCTACACAGATACGCAGTATTTT. This sequence encodes CASSYTSPGVYTDTQYF.

The chain combines TRBV6-2 or TRBV6-3 with TRBJ1-5; no clear D. V was shortened by 0 bases and J by 2 bases, with 11 bases between the two germline ends. CDR3 length: 16 amino acids. The germline V gene encodes CDR1 MNHEY and CDR2 SVGEGT. The CDR3 reads CASSYSGVMGNQPQHF. The CDR3 DNA reads TGTGCCAGCAGTTACTCCGGGGTTATGGGCAATCAGCCCCAGCATTTT.

Remarks on this clonotype: A much larger clone is a single base away; this may be a read error. This chain links TRBV5-3 with TRBJ2-5; D not resolved. Being an ORF, TRBV5-3 has a function that is uncertain. The CDR3 has 13 residues. The CDR3 sequence is CDSSLEQQETQYF. CDR3 DNA: TGTGACAGCAGCCTTGAACAGCAAGAGACCCAGTACTTC.

This clonotype has more than one count but fewer than ten. The V and J genes are TRBV20-1 and TRBJ2-7; D is perhaps TRBD2 (6 bases). Per germline, CDR1 DFQATT and CDR2 SNEGSKA (reference sequence). CDR3 length: 13 amino acids. V lost 2 bases, J lost 4 bases, and 12 bases lay in between. The CDR3 bases are TGCAGTGCTAGACCGGAGACTAGTTACGAGCAGTACTTC. Its protein is CSARPETSYEQYF.

A few counts support this clonotype. V gene TRBV9 combines with J gene TRBJ2-5; 8 bases align to TRBD1. V lost 0 bases and J lost 4; bases outside the gene matches: 5. Germline V CDR1 and CDR2: SGDLS, YYNGEE. The length of the CDR3 is 15 residues. CDR3 loop: CASSVADREIETQYF. The CDR3, as DNA: TGTGCCAGCAGCGTAGCGGACAGGGAAATAGAGACCCAGTACTTC.

V gene TRBV4-3 combines with J gene TRBJ2-2; D remains unclear. Trimming cost V 0 bases and J 8 bases, with 16 bases left between them. CDR3 length equals 16 residues. Germline-derived CDR1 and CDR2 are LGHNA and YSLEER. The CDR3 loop reads CASSQDLGLIGGELFF. CDR3 bases: TGCGCCAGCAGCCAAGATTTAGGCCTGATTGGAGGGGAGCTGTTTTTT.

This clonotype was detected ten times or more. The V and J genes are TRBV27 and TRBJ1-5; D uncertain. The CDR3 covers 13 residues. The germline V gene encodes CDR1 MNHEY and CDR2 SMNVEV (reference sequence). Deletions cut 5 bases from V and 6 bases from J, with 11 bases between. In nucleotides, the CDR3 is TGTGCCAGCAGTCCGTGGGCTTTTCAGCCCCAGCATTTT. This codes for CASSPWAFQPQHF.

This clonotype has only a few counts. The J gene is TRBJ2-7, the V gene TRBV5-6; maybe TRBD2 (5 bases). V lost 4 bases, J lost 4 bases, and 12 bases lay in between. CDR1 SGHDT and CDR2 YYEEEE come from the germline V gene. The CDR3 loop spans 13 amino acids. CDR3 sequence (DNA): TGTGCCAGCAGCGAGGACTTCCAGTACGAGCAGTACTTC. Protein product: CASSEDFQYEQYF.

This clonotype was seen repeatedly, ten times or more. The V gene is TRBV7-2, the J gene TRBJ2-7, with 8 bases aligning to TRBD2. Germline V gives CDR1 SGHTA, CDR2 FQGNSA. The CDR3 covers 15 residues. Trimming at V came to 5 bases and at J to 3 bases, leaving 9 bases not matched to a gene. The CDR3 loop is CASSHAGGIDYEQYF. CDR3 sequence (DNA): TGTGCCAGCAGCCACGCGGGGGGAATCGACTACGAGCAGTACTTC.